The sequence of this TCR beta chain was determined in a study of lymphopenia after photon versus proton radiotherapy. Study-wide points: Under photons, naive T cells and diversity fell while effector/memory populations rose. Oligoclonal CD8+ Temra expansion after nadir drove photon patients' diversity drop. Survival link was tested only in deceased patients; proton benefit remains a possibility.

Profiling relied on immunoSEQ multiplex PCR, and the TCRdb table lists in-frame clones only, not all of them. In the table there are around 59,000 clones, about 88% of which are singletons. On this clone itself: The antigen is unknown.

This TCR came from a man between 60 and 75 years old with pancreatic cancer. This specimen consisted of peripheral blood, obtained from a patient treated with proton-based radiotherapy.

The CDR3 is CSVRGLNEKLFF. The CDR3 bases are TGCAGCGTTCGAGGTCTTAATGAAAAACTGTTTTTT. The chain couples TRBV29-1 to TRBJ1-4, with D hard to call. Trimming removed 5 bases at V and 4 bases at J, with 8 bases between. CDR1 is SQVTM, CDR2 ANQGSEA, per germline. The CDR3 has 12 amino acids.